One sample yielded the 13 T cell receptor beta chains listed below, sequenced in a study of CD8 T cells in Susac syndrome. Random hexamers served to reverse transcribe roughly 0.45 to 1 ug RNA. TCRdb fed the immunoSEQ multiplex PCR reads into MiXCR, producing one record per CDR3 protein. The sample includes some 200,000 distinct CDR3 sequences, around 96% of them seen just once. Sequenced input: CD4+ T cells from PBMCs. These receptors all stem from a human donor in good health.

The V call is TRBV6-2 or TRBV6-3, the J call TRBJ2-4; no definite D call. CDR1 and CDR2 from the germline V gene are MNHEY and SVGEGT. The CDR3 is 12 residues long. Trimming removed 2 bases at V and 6 bases at J, with 5 bases between. CDR3 nucleotides: TGTGCCAGCAGTTACGGCGGAAACATTCAGTACTTC. It is translated as CASSYGGNIQYF.

The rearrangement links TRBV4-3 to TRBJ2-5; TRBD2 aligns across 7 bases. The germline V gene has CDR1 LGHNA and CDR2 YSLEER. V lost 1 base to trimming and J lost 5 bases; unmatched junction nucleotides: 10. The CDR3 consists of 16 residues. This CDR3 is CASSQGGAGDGETQYF. CDR3 nucleotides: TGCGCCAGCAGCCAAGGTGGTGCGGGGGACGGGGAGACCCAGTACTTC.

The DNA of the CDR3 is TGCAGTGCTAGAGGGTCAAGGGGTATCACTGAAGCTTTCTTT. It is translated as CSARGSRGITEAFF. The rearrangement links TRBV20-1 to TRBJ1-1; D is perhaps TRBD1 (5 bases). This CDR3 region has 14 residues. Germline loops: CDR1 DFQATT, CDR2 SNEGSKA (reference sequence). V was clipped by 1 base and J by 4 bases, with 13 bases between them.

V and J are TRBV29-1 and TRBJ2-1; 10 bases agree with TRBD2. Germline loops: CDR1 SQVTM, CDR2 ANQGSEA. With V trimmed by 3 bases and J by 0 bases, 2 bases remained unmatched. The CDR3 runs 15 residues. The CDR3 region has the DNA TGCAGCGTTGATCCTAGCGGGAGCTCCTACAATGAGCAGTTCTTC. Translated: CSVDPSGSSYNEQFF.

The V and J genes are TRBV27 and TRBJ2-7, with 9 positions matching TRBD1. This CDR3 has 14 amino acids. Germline V gene data show CDR1 as MNHEY and CDR2 as SMNVEV (reference sequence). Losses at the gene ends were 9 bases for V and 7 bases for J; bases not matched to a gene: 13. DNA for the CDR3: TGTGCCAGTCGAGGGACGGGGACAGGGAGAGAGCAGTACTTC. Translation gives CASRGTGTGREQYF.

The chain employs TRBV20-1 and TRBJ1-1, with 8 bases matching TRBD1. Germline V CDR1 and CDR2: DFQATT, SNEGSKA (reference sequence). The V segment lost 6 bases and the J segment 4 bases; nucleotides outside the gene matches: 10. The CDR3 totals 14 residues. Here the CDR3 DNA reads TGCAGTGCCCGGGAAGGACAGGGAAGCACTGAAGCTTTCTTT. Residues: CSAREGQGSTEAFF.

This chain joins TRBV29-1 and TRBJ2-3; TRBD2 matches 8 bases. CDR3 length equals 14 residues. The germline CDR1 and CDR2 sequences are SQVTM and ANQGSEA. V gave up 2 bases and J gave up 1 base; unmatched junction bases: 2. CDR3 sequence reads: CSVETAGGTDTQYF. The DNA for the CDR3 is TGCAGCGTTGAAACAGCGGGAGGCACAGATACGCAGTATTTT.

This chain uses TRBV12-3 or TRBV12-4 with TRBJ2-1; TRBD2 agrees at 8 bases. This CDR3 region has 13 residues. The J segment lost 15 bases and the V segment lost 2 bases, leaving 9 bases of the junction unmatched. CDR3 residues: CASSLLAGRKGFF. The CDR3 bases are TGTGCCAGCAGTTTACTAGCGGGCCGCAAGGGGTTCTTC.

The chain uses TRBV2 and TRBJ1-1, with D possibly matching TRBD1 (5 bases). Trimming removed 2 bases from V and 5 bases from J, with 9 bases in between. Germline assignment: CDR1 SNHLY and CDR2 FYNNEI. The CDR3 extends over 13 amino acids. For the CDR3, the DNA is TGTGCCAGCAGTGAAAGGGGATGGACTGAAGCTTTCTTT. Residues: CASSERGWTEAFF.

This clonotype was recorded once. The chain links TRBV23-1 to TRBJ2-7, with 9 nucleotides matching TRBD1. TRBV23-1 is classed as an ORF, of uncertain function. Trimming removed 3 bases from V and 6 bases from J; junction bases left unmatched: 9. This CDR3 contains 15 residues. The CDR3 loop reads CASSHKQGARGEQYF. The CDR3 DNA reads as TGCGCCAGCAGTCATAAACAGGGGGCGAGGGGCGAGCAGTACTTC.

The chain has TRBV23-1 and TRBJ2-3, with D unresolved. TRBV23-1 is identified as an open reading frame with a role that is uncertain. V was trimmed by 4 bases and J by 2 bases, leaving 10 bases between them. CDR3 length equals 14 residues. CDR3: CASSPGSYTDTQYF. CDR3 sequence (DNA): TGCGCCAGCAGTCCCGGGTCTTACACAGATACGCAGTATTTT.

The chain carries TRBV30 and TRBJ2-3; possible D gene TRBD1, 5 bases. CDR1 GTSNPN and CDR2 SVGIG come from the germline V gene (reference sequence). The CDR3 runs 12 residues. Trimming removed 8 bases from V and 3 bases from J, with 12 bases in between. The CDR3 nucleotides read TGTGCCCAAAGGGGCAGGACAGATACGCAGTATTTT. Protein sequence: CAQRGRTDTQYF.

The rearrangement uses TRBV28 and TRBJ2-7, with D tentatively TRBD2 (6 bases). This CDR3 has 15 residues. Trimming cost V 1 base and J 3 bases, with 13 bases left between them. Germline CDR1 reads MDHEN; CDR2 reads SYDVKM. CDR3 residues: CASSLLAGRYYEQYF. CDR3 in DNA: TGTGCCAGCAGTTTATTGGCGGGAAGATACTACGAGCAGTACTTC.